This TCR beta chain originates from a study of CD8 T cells in ankylosing spondylitis. Points from the study as a whole: Clones that were linked to disease were CD8+ and were relatively rare in peripheral blood. Seemingly distinctive of ankylosing spondylitis blood was a TCR beta motif formed by eight highly homologous variants.

V shed 5 bases, J shed 2 bases, and the junction held 9 bases outside the gene matches. The germline V gene encodes CDR1 SGHTA and CDR2 FQGNSA. The CDR3 runs to 15 residues. As regards this clonotype: What it binds is unknown.

MiXCR, applied by TCRdb to the 5' RACE reads, yields one record per CDR3 protein. Here the sample spans a few hundred thousand distinct CDR3 sequences, less than 10% being singletons. This TCR was recovered from a male donor with ankylosing spondylitis. This chain joins TRBV7-2 and TRBJ2-7, with 7 bases lining up with TRBD2. Sequencing was done on a sample of blood, either unsorted or a sorted T cell fraction (not recorded which). The CDR3 DNA sequence: TGTGCCAGCAGCCCCTCCTCCGCGGGGGCCTACGAGCAGTACTTC. Translating gives CASSPSSAGAYEQYF.